The entry that follows covers one TCR beta chain sequence. Assay: immunoSEQ multiplex PCR; the TCRdb copy retains only in-frame clones and omits some. The sample carries under 250,000 clones, approximately 83% recorded once. V lost 4 bases to trimming and J lost 7 bases, with 13 bases between them. The CDR3 consists of 13 residues. Germline-derived CDR1 and CDR2 are SGHDN and FVKESK. The data derive from a study of blood T cell repertoires in COVID-19. The material sequenced was PBMCs or T cells enriched from blood (not recorded which). This TCR was recovered from an older woman who had recovered from COVID-19. The chain carries TRBV14 and TRBJ1-2; D ambiguous. CDR3 sequence: CASSPGSSPGYTF. CDR3 bases: TGTGCCAGCAGCCCAGGATCCTCTCCTGGCTACACCTTC.